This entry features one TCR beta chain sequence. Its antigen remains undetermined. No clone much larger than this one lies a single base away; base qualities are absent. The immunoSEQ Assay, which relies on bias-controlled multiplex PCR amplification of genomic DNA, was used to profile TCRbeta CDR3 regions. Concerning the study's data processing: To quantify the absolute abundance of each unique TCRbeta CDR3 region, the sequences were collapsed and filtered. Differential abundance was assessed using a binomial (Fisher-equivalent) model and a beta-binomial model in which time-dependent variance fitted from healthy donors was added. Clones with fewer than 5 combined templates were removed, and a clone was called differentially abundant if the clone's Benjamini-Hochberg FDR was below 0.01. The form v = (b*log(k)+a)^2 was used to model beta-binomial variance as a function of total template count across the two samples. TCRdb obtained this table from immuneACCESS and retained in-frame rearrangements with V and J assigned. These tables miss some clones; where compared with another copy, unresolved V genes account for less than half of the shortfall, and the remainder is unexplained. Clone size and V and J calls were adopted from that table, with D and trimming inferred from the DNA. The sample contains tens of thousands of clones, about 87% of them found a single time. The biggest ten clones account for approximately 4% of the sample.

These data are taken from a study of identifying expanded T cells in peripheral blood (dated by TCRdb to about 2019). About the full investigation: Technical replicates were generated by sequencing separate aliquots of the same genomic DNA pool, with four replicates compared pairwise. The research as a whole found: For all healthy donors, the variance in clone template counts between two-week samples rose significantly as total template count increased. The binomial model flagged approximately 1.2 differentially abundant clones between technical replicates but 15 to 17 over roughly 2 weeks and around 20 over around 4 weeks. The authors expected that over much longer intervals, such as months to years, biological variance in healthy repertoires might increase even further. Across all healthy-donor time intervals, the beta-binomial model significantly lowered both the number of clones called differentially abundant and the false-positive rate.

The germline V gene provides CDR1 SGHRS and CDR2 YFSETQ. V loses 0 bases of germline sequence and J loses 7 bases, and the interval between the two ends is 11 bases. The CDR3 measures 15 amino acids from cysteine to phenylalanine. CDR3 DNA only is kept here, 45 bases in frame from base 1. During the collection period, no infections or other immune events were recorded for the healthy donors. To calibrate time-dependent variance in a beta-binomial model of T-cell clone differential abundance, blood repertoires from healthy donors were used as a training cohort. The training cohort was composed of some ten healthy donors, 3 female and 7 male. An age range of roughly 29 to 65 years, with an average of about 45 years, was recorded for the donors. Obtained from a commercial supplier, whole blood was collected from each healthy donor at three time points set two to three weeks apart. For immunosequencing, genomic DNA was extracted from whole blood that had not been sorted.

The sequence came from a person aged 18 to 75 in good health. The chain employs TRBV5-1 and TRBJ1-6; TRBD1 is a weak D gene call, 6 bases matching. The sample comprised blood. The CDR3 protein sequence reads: CASSLGSGANSPLHF. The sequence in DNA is TGCGCCAGCAGCTTGGGCTCAGGGGCGAATTCACCCCTCCACTTT.